This paragraph reports one T cell receptor (beta chain). The CDR3 covers 17 residues. V lost 3 bases to trimming and J lost 7 bases, with 22 bases between them. Looked up from germline, CDR1 is SEHNR and CDR2 is FQNEAQ (reference sequence). The sample is drawn from a study of blood T cell repertoires in COVID-19. Study-wide context: Acute and convalescent COVID-19 samples came from the United States, Italy and Spain. Nucleic acid was either cDNA or gDNA, and it came from T cells, B-cell-depleted T cells, or PBMCs.

In the original workflow: The assay estimated nucleated cells by amplifying reference gene primers. Sequenced by immunoSEQ multiplex PCR; TCRdb stores in-frame clones only, minus some. That table supplies the V and J calls and clone size; D and trimming were determined from the DNA. The table lists about 240,000 clones, around 86% of them singletons. The chain joins TRBV7-9 to TRBJ1-5; D may be TRBD1 (6 bases). The clonotype comes from a woman aged 60-70 years with active or convalescent COVID-19. Material: peripheral blood. CDR3 region: CASSLGFTGPLRQPQHF. The CDR3 region has the DNA TGTGCCAGCAGCTTGGGGTTTACAGGGCCCCTCAGACAGCCCCAGCATTTT.